This T cell receptor beta chain was recovered during a study of cytomegalovirus exposure and HLA in healthy donors. Vbeta (60) and Jbeta (13) primers were used in the PCR. The protocol was immunoSEQ multiplex PCR, while the TCRdb copy is restricted to in-frame clones and leaves out a portion. The table lists about 190,000 clones, approximately 78% of them singletons, with 0.7% to 0.95% in the top ten. In germline, CDR1 is SSHAT, CDR2 FNYEAQ (reference sequence). V was trimmed by 6 bases and J by 6 bases, leaving 15 bases between them. There are 13 residues in the CDR3. The chain carries TRBV7-7 and TRBJ2-7; D possibly corresponds to TRBD2 (5 bases). This sequence originates from a young woman in good health and CMV-seronegative. Sequenced sample: PBMCs. CDR3 sequence (DNA): TGTGCCAGCAGTGTGGGCTTTCGGGGCGAGCAGTACTTC. It encodes CASSVGFRGEQYF.